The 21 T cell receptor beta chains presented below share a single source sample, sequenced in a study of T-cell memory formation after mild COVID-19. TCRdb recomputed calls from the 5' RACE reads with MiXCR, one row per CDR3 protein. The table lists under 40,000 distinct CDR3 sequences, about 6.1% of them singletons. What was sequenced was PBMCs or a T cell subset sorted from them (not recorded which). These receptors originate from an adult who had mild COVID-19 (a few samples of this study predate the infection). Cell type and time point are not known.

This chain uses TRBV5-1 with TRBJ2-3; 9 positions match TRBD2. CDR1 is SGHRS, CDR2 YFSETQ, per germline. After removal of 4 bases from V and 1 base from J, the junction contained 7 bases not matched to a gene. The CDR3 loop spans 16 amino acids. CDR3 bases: TGCGCCAGCAGCCACTTAGCGGGGGAGGGCACAGATACGCAGTATTTT. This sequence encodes CASSHLAGEGTDTQYF.

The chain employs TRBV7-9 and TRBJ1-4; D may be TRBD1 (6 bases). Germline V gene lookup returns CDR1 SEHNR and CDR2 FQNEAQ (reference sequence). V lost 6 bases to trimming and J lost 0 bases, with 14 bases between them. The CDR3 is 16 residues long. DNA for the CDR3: TGTGCCAGCAGTCACTGGACAGCCGCAACTAATGAAAAACTGTTTTTT. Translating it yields CASSHWTAATNEKLFF.

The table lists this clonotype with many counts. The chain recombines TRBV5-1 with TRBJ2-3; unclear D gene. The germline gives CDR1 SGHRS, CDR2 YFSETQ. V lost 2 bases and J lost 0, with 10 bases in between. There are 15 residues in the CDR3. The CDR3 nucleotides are TGCGCCAGCAGCTTCTCCCCCTCTAGCACAGATACGCAGTATTTT. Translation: CASSFSPSSTDTQYF.

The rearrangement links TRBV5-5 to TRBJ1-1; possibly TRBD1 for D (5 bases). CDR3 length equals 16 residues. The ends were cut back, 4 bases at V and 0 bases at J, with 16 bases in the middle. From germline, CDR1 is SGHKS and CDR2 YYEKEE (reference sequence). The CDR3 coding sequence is TGTGCCAGCAGCGCTGGGGCGGGGCGAGTGAACACTGAAGCTTTCTTT. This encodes CASSAGAGRVNTEAFF.

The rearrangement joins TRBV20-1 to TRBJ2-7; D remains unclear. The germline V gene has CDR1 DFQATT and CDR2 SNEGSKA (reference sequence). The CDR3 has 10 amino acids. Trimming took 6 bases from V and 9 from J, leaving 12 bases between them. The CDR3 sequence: CSATAVGQYF. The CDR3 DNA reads TGCAGTGCCACCGCGGTGGGGCAGTACTTC.

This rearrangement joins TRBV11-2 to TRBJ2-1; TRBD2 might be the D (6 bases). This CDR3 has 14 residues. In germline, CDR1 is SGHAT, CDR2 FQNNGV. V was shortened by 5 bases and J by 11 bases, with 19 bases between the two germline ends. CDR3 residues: CASSPLTGRGKQFF. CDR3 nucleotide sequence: TGTGCCAGCAGCCCACTAACAGGTCGGGGGAAGCAGTTCTTC.

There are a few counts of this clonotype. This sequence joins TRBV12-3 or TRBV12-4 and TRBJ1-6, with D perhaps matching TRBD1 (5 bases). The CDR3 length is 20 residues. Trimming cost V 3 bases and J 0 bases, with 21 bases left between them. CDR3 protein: CASSLRTGDLPSSYNSPLHF. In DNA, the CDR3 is TGTGCCAGCAGTTTGAGAACAGGAGACCTCCCAAGCTCCTATAATTCACCCCTCCACTTT.

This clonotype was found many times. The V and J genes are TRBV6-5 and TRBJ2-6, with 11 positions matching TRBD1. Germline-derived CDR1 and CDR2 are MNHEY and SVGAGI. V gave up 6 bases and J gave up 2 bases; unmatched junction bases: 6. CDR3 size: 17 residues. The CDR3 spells CASSPDRGLTGANVLTF. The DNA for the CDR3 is TGTGCCAGCAGCCCGGACAGGGGGCTTACTGGGGCCAACGTCCTGACTTTC.

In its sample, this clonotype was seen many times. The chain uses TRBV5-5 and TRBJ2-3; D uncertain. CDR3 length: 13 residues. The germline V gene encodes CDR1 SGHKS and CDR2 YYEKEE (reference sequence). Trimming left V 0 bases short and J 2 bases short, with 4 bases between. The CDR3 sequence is CASSLDPTDTQYF. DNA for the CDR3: TGTGCCAGCAGCTTGGACCCCACAGATACGCAGTATTTT.

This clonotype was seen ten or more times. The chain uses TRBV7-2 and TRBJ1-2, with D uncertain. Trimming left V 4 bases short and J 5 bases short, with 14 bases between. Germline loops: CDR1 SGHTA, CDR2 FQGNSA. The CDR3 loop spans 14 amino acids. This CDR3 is CASSSDIPYYGYTF. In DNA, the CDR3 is TGTGCCAGCAGCTCAGACATCCCGTATTATGGCTACACCTTC.

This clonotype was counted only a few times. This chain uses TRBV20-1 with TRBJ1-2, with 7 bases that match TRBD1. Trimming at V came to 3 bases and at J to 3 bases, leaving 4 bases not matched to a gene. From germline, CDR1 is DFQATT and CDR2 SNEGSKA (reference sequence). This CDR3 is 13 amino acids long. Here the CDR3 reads CSARLRGDYGYTF. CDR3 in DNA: TGCAGTGCTAGGCTCAGGGGGGACTATGGCTACACCTTC.

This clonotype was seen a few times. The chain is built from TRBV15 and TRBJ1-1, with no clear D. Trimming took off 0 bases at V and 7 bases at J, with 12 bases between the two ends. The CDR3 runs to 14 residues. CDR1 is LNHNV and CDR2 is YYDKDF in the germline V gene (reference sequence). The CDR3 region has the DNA TGTGCCACCAGCAGAGAGTCGGGTCGGCTTGAAGCTTTCTTT. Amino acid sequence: CATSRESGRLEAFF.

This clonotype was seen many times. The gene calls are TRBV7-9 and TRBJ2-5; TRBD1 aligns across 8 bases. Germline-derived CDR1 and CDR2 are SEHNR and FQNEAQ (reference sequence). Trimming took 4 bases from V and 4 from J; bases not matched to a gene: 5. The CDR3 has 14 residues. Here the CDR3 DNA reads TGTGCCAGCAGCTCCTGGACAGGGACAGAGACCCAGTACTTC. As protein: CASSSWTGTETQYF.

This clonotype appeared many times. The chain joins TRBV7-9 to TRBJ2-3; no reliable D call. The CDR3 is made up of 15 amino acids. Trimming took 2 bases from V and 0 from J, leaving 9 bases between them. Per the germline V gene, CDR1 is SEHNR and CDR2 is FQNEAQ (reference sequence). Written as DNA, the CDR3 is TGTGCCAGCAGCTTATCCCGGGCGAGCACAGATACGCAGTATTTT. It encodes CASSLSRASTDTQYF.

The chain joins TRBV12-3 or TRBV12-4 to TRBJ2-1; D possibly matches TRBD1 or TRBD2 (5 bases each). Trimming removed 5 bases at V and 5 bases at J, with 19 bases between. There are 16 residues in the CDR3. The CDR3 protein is CASSPPRASPNNEQFF. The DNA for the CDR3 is TGTGCCAGCAGTCCCCCCAGGGCTAGCCCTAACAATGAGCAGTTCTTC.

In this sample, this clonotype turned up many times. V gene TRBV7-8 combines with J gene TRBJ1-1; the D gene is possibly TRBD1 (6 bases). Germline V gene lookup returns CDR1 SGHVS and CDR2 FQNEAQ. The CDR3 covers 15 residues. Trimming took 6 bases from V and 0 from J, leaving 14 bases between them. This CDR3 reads CASSSRAGVNTEAFF. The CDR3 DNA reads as TGTGCCAGCAGTTCCAGAGCAGGGGTGAACACTGAAGCTTTCTTT.

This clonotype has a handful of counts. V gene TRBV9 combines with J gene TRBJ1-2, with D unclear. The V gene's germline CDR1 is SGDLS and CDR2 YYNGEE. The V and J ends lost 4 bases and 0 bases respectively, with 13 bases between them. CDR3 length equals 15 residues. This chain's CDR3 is CASSPRSGANYGYTF. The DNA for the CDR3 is TGTGCCAGCAGCCCTCGGTCAGGCGCTAACTATGGCTACACCTTC. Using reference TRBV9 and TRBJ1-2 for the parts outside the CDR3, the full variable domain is DSGVTQTPKHLITATGQRVTLRCSPRSGDLSVYWYQQSLDQGLQFLIQYYNGEERAKGNILERFSAQQFPDLHSELNLSSLELGDSALYFCASSPRSGANYGYTFGSGTRLTVV.

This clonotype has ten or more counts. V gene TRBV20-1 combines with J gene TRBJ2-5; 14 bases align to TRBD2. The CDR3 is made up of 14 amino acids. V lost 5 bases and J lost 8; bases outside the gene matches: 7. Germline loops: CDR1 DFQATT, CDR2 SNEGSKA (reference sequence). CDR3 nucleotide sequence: TGCAGTGCTCGAGGACTAGCGGGGGGCGCAACCCAGTACTTC. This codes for CSARGLAGGATQYF.

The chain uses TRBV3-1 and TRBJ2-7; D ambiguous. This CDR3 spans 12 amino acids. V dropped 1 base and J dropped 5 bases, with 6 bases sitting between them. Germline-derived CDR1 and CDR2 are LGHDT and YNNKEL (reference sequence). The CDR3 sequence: CASSQVANEQYF. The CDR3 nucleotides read TGTGCCAGCAGCCAAGTTGCGAACGAGCAGTACTTC.

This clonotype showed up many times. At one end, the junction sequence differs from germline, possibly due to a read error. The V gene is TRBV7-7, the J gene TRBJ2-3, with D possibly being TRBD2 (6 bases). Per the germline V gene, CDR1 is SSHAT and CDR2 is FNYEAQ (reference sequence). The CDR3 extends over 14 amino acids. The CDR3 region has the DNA TGTGCTAGCAGCCTTAGCGGACCCACAGATACGCAGTATTTT. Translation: CASSLSGPTDTQYF.

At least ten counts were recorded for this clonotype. In DNA, the CDR3 is TGTGCCACCAGTGTAGGCAGGGAGGATGAGCAGTTCTTC. The encoded protein is CATSVGREDEQFF. The V gene is TRBV24-1, the J gene TRBJ2-1; the D gene is possibly TRBD2 (6 bases). V was cut by 5 bases and J by 8 bases, with 12 bases left in between. Germline CDR1 is KGHDR and CDR2 is SFDVKD. This CDR3 region has 13 residues.